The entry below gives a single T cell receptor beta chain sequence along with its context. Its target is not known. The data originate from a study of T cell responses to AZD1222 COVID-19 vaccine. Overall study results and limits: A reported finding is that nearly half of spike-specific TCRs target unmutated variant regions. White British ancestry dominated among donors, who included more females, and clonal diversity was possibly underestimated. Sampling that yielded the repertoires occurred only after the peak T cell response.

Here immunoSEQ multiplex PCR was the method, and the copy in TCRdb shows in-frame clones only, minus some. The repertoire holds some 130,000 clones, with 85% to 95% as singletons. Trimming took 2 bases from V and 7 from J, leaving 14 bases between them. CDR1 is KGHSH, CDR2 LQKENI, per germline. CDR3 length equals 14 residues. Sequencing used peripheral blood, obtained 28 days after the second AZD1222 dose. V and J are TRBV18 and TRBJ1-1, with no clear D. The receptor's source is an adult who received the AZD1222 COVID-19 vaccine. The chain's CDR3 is CASSPDLSQLEAFF. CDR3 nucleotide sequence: TGTGCCAGCTCACCAGATTTGTCGCAGCTTGAAGCTTTCTTT. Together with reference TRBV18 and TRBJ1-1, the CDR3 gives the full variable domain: NAGVMQNPRHLVRRRGQEARLRCSPMKGHSHVYWYRQLPEEGLKFMVYLQKENIIDESGMPKERFSAEFPKEGPSILRIQQVVRGDSAAYFCASSPDLSQLEAFFGQGTRLTVV.